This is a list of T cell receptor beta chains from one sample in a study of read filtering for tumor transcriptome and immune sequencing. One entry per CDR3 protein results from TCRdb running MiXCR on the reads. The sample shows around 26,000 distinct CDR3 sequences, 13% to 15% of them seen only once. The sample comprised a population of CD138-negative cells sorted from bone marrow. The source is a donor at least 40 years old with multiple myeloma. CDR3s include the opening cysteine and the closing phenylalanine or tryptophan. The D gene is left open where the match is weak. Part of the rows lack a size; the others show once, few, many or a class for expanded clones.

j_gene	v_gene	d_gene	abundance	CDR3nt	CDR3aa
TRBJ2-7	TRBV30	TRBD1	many	TGTGCCTGGGGCGAGGACAGGGGTCCCTACGAGCAGTACTTC	CAWGEDRGPYEQYF
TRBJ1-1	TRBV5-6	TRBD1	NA	TGTGCCAGCGTTAGACAGGGGTTGAACACAGGAGCTTTCTTT	CASVRQGLNTGAFF
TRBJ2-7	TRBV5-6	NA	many	TGTGCCAGCAGCGATGCGTTGATGAGCTCCTACGAGCAGTACTTC	CASSDALMSSYEQYF
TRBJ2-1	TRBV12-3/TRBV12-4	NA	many	TGTGCCAGCACCGGGAGACCCCTTTACAATGAGCAGTTCTTC	CASTGRPLYNEQFF
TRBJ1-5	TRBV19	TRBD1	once	TGTGCCAGTACCCTAGCGGACAGGGGAGCTCAGCCCCAGCATTTT	CASTLADRGAQPQHF
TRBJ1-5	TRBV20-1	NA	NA	TGCAGTGCTAGGGTTGAGGACCGGGACACCAATCAGCCCCAGCATTTT	CSARVEDRDTNQPQHF
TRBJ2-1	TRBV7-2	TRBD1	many	TGTGCCAGCAGCCAAAGACAGGGCGTCTACAATGAGCAGTTCTTC	CASSQRQGVYNEQFF
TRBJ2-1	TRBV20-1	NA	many	TGCAGTGCTACAGGACAGCTTGACAATGAGCAGTTCTTC	CSATGQLDNEQFF
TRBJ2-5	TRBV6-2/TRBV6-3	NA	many	TGTGCCAGCAACGCCGGGCTACCTACGGAGACCCAGTACTTC	CASNAGLPTETQYF
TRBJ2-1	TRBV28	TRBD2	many	TGTGCCAGCAGGACTAGCGGGAGGGCCTTGGATGAGCAGTTCTTC	CASRTSGRALDEQFF
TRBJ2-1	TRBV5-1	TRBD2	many	TGCGCCAGCAGCTATAGCGGGAGGAGCTCCTACAATGAGCAGTTCTTC	CASSYSGRSSYNEQFF
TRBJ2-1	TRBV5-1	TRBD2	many	TGCGCCAGAGGGACTAGCGGGAGGGTGAGATACAATGAGCAGTTCTTC	CARGTSGRVRYNEQFF
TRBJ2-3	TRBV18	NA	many	TGTGCCAGCTCTGGAGGTTCCACAGATACGCAGTATTTT	CASSGGSTDTQYF
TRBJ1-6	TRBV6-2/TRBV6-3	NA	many	TGTGCCAGCAGTATAGCCCCCGCGAGGAATTCACCCCTCCACTTT	CASSIAPARNSPLHF
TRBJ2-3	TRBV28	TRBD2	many	TGTGCCAGCAGTAAGATCGGGACTAGCGTAGATACGCAGTATTTT	CASSKIGTSVDTQYF
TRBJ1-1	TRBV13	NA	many	TGTGCCAGCAGCCGTACTAAGGCTGAAGCTTTCTTT	CASSRTKAEAFF
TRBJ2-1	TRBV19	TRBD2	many	TGTGCCAGTAGTACCCCGGGACTAGCGGGAGGAGATGAGCAGTTCTTC	CASSTPGLAGGDEQFF
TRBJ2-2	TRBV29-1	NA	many	TGCAGCGTTGGAGGGGGCGGGAGAATCACCGGGGAGCTGTTTTTT	CSVGGGGRITGELFF
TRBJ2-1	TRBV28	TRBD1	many	TGTGCCAGCAAAATGGGACAGGCCTACAATGAGCAGTTCTTC	CASKMGQAYNEQFF
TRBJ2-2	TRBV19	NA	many	TGTGCCAGTAGTATGGGGATCACCGGGGAGCTGTTTTTT	CASSMGITGELFF
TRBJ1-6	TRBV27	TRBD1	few	TGTGCCAGCAGCAGGACAGGGGTTGGTTCACCCCTCCACTTT	CASSRTGVGSPLHF
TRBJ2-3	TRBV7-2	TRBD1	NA	TGTGCCAGCAGCATTCAGGGGGCCGGCACGGGTACGCAGTATTTT	CASSIQGAGTGTQYF
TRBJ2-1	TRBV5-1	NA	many	TGCGCCAGCAGCTCGGGGCCGACGGGCTACAATGAGCAGTTCTTC	CASSSGPTGYNEQFF
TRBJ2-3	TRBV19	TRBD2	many	TGTGCCAGTAGTACTGAAACGGGACTAGCGGGCGTTTGGGATACGCAGTATTTT	CASSTETGLAGVWDTQYF
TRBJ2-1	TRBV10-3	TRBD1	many	TGTGCCATCGGGGACAGGGCGTACAATGAGCAGTTCTTC	CAIGDRAYNEQFF